This is a list of T cell receptor beta chains from one sample in a study of response to subunit inactivated influenza vaccine. One entry per CDR3 protein results from TCRdb running MiXCR on the RT-PCR reads. In the table there are 600,000 to 850,000 distinct CDR3 sequences, about 15% of which are singletons. The sample here was PBMCs from blood, taken around 14 days before vaccination. The receptor source for this set is a man in his forties or fifties who received an inactivated influenza vaccine. Each CDR3 is given with its conserved first and last residue. D genes are given only for firm matches. Clone size is stated in some rows and not others, as once, few, many or a class when expanded.

>TRBJ1-4|TRBD1|many|TRBV12-3/TRBV12-4
CASSSTGGREKLFF
TGTGCCAGCAGTTCGACAGGGGGCCGGGAAAAACTGTTTTTT
>TRBJ2-5|NA|NA|TRBV12-3/TRBV12-4
CASSEGSIETQYF
TGTGCCAGCAGCGAGGGATCCATAGAGACCCAGTACTTC
>TRBJ1-2|TRBD1|many|TRBV5-1
CASSRDRVGYTF
TGCGCCAGCAGCAGGGACAGGGTCGGCTACACCTTC
>TRBJ2-3|TRBD2|few|TRBV7-9
CASSPRTRADTQYF
TGTGCCAGCAGCCCCCGGACTAGAGCAGATACGCAGTATTTT
>TRBJ2-7|NA|NA|TRBV18
CASSPSLEAYEQYF
TGTGCCAGCTCACCATCGTTAGAGGCCTACGAGCAGTACTTC
>TRBJ2-2|NA|few|TRBV18
CASSPPTGNTGELFF
TGTGCCAGCTCACCACCGACGGGAAACACCGGGGAGCTGTTTTTT
>TRBJ1-1|TRBD1|many|TRBV5-1
CASSSGQGGTEAFF
TGTGCCAGCAGCTCGGGACAGGGCGGCACTGAAGCTTTCTTT
>TRBJ2-2|NA|NA|TRBV20-1
CSARVNGWTKNTGELFF
TGCAGTGCTAGAGTAAACGGGTGGACAAAAAACACCGGGGAGCTGTTTTTT
>TRBJ2-5|NA|NA|TRBV7-2
CASSLGPLASETQYF
TGTGCCAGCAGCTTGGGGCCGCTGGCTAGTGAGACCCAGTACTTC
>TRBJ2-2|NA|NA|TRBV12-3/TRBV12-4
CASTLGVATGELFF
TGTGCCAGCACGTTGGGGGTTGCCACCGGGGAGCTGTTTTTT
>TRBJ2-7|NA|NA|TRBV20-1
CSVGRASYEQYF
TGCAGTGTGGGGCGGGCCTCCTACGAGCAGTACTTC
>TRBJ2-1|NA|few|TRBV9
CASSVEAPYNEQFF
TGTGCCAGCAGCGTGGAAGCCCCCTACAATGAGCAGTTCTTC
>TRBJ2-6|NA|NA|TRBV6-5
CASSSGVGANVLTF
TGTGCCAGCAGTTCAGGGGTTGGGGCCAACGTCCTGACTTTC
>TRBJ2-7|NA|many|TRBV7-2
CASSTDSYPIYEQYF
TGTGCCAGCAGCACGGACAGCTACCCAATCTACGAGCAGTACTTC
>TRBJ2-7|TRBD2|few|TRBV10-3
CAIGRAVYEQYF
TGTGCCATCGGGAGGGCTGTCTACGAGCAGTACTTC
>TRBJ2-1|NA|NA|TRBV3-1
CASSQLSPRSYNEQFF
TGTGCCAGCAGCCAATTAAGTCCCCGGTCCTACAATGAGCAGTTCTTC
>TRBJ2-5|NA|NA|TRBV5-1
CASSVDGTGTQYF
TGCGCCAGCAGCGTGGACGGGACGGGGACCCAGTACTTC